These T cell receptor beta chains were read from a single sample in a study of cytotoxic CD8 clonotypes in ibrutinib-treated CLL. Libraries were prepared by immunoSEQ multiplex PCR; TCRdb keeps only in-frame clonotypes and omits some of them. This sample has about 150,000 clones, with 76% found just once. The source was PBMCs, collected after 24 months of ibrutinib treatment. Every receptor here comes from a human donor with chronic lymphocytic leukemia. Each CDR3 is given with its conserved first and last residue. A D gene is named only where the DNA matches it firmly. A row's size may be missing; if present it is once, few, many or a size class.

CDR3 protein: CASSLTGVGNTIYF
CDR3 DNA: TGTGCCAGCAGCCTGACAGGGGTTGGAAACACCATATATTTT
D gene: TRBD1
J gene: TRBJ1-3
V gene: TRBV5-6
clone size: NA

CDR3 protein: CASRGGQETQYF
CDR3 DNA: TGTGCCAGCAGAGGCGGGCAAGAGACCCAGTACTTC
D gene: NA
J gene: TRBJ2-5
V gene: TRBV7-9
clone size: NA

CDR3 protein: CASSLYDRARGYTF
CDR3 DNA: TGTGCCAGCAGCTTGTACGACAGGGCGAGAGGCTACACCTTC
D gene: TRBD1
J gene: TRBJ1-2
V gene: TRBV5-6
clone size: few

CDR3 protein: CAWSVRSSRNYNSPLHF
CDR3 DNA: TGTGCCTGGAGTGTACGGTCCTCACGTAACTATAATTCACCCCTCCACTTT
D gene: NA
J gene: TRBJ1-6
V gene: TRBV30
clone size: NA

CDR3 protein: CASSRDPRLVQYF
CDR3 DNA: TGTGCCAGCAGTCGAGACCCCCGTCTTGTGCAGTACTTC
D gene: NA
J gene: TRBJ2-7
V gene: TRBV6-5
clone size: NA

CDR3 protein: CASSSPGGLYTGELFF
CDR3 DNA: TGTGCCAGCAGCTCCCCCGGAGGACTGTACACCGGGGAGCTGTTTTTT
D gene: NA
J gene: TRBJ2-2
V gene: TRBV7-6
clone size: NA

CDR3 protein: CASSLGVGVLEQFF
CDR3 DNA: TGTGCCAGCAGCTTAGGGGTCGGGGTTCTTGAGCAGTTCTTC
D gene: NA
J gene: TRBJ2-1
V gene: TRBV11-1
clone size: once

CDR3 protein: CASSVGGIQTNYGYTF
CDR3 DNA: TGTGCCAGCAGCGTAGGGGGGATACAAACTAACTATGGCTACACCTTC
D gene: NA
J gene: TRBJ1-2
V gene: TRBV9
clone size: NA

CDR3 protein: CASSSPLGDTDTQYF
CDR3 DNA: TGTGCCAGCAGTTCCCCACTAGGGGACACAGATACGCAGTATTTT
D gene: NA
J gene: TRBJ2-3
V gene: TRBV6-6
clone size: NA

CDR3 protein: CASSLDSDSYEQYF
CDR3 DNA: TGTGCCAGTAGTCTAGACAGTGACTCCTACGAGCAGTACTTC
D gene: NA
J gene: TRBJ2-7
V gene: TRBV19
clone size: NA

CDR3 protein: CASPSPRTETYEQYF
CDR3 DNA: TGTGCCAGCCCATCCCCTCGGACGGAAACCTACGAGCAGTACTTC
D gene: NA
J gene: TRBJ2-7
V gene: TRBV6-1
clone size: once

CDR3 protein: CASSSGGDPNQPQHF
CDR3 DNA: TGTGCCAGCAGCTCCGGGGGCGACCCGAATCAGCCCCAGCATTTT
D gene: NA
J gene: TRBJ1-5
V gene: TRBV5-4
clone size: NA

CDR3 protein: CASSEGGLWGTGELFF
CDR3 DNA: TGTGCCAGCAGTGAGGGTGGGCTTTGGGGCACCGGGGAGCTGTTTTTT
D gene: NA
J gene: TRBJ2-2
V gene: TRBV2
clone size: NA

CDR3 protein: CSVAPSGGETSREQYF
CDR3 DNA: TGCAGCGTTGCCCCGTCGGGCGGGGAGACCTCGCGCGAGCAGTACTTC
D gene: NA
J gene: TRBJ2-7
V gene: TRBV29-1
clone size: NA

CDR3 protein: CASSSPSGVNTGELFF
CDR3 DNA: TGTGCCAGCAGCTCACCTAGCGGGGTGAACACCGGGGAGCTGTTTTTT
D gene: TRBD2
J gene: TRBJ2-2
V gene: TRBV11-3
clone size: once

CDR3 protein: CASSIRNRIGGEKLFF
CDR3 DNA: TGTGCCAGTAGTATACGAAATAGGATTGGAGGCGAAAAACTGTTTTTT
D gene: NA
J gene: TRBJ1-4
V gene: TRBV19
clone size: NA

CDR3 protein: CASSVDGSGANVLTF
CDR3 DNA: TGTGCCAGCAGCGTGGACGGGTCTGGGGCCAACGTCCTGACTTTC
D gene: NA
J gene: TRBJ2-6
V gene: TRBV5-5
clone size: once

CDR3 protein: CASSLEPGRGSGNTIYF
CDR3 DNA: TGCGCCAGCAGCTTGGAACCAGGGAGGGGCTCTGGAAACACCATATATTTT
D gene: NA
J gene: TRBJ1-3
V gene: TRBV5-1
clone size: NA

CDR3 protein: CSVATANYGYTF
CDR3 DNA: TGCAGCGTTGCGACAGCTAACTATGGCTACACCTTC
D gene: NA
J gene: TRBJ1-2
V gene: TRBV29-1
clone size: NA

CDR3 protein: CASSLISGANVLTF
CDR3 DNA: TGTGCCAGCAGCTTAATTTCTGGGGCCAACGTCCTGACTTTC
D gene: NA
J gene: TRBJ2-6
V gene: TRBV7-8
clone size: NA

CDR3 protein: CASSYPDRIHEQYF
CDR3 DNA: TGTGCCAGCAGTTACCCTGACAGGATCCACGAGCAGTACTTC
D gene: NA
J gene: TRBJ2-7
V gene: TRBV6-5
clone size: NA

CDR3 protein: CASSQDVRGNTIYF
CDR3 DNA: TGTGCCAGCAGCCAAGATGTGCGGGGAAACACCATATATTTT
D gene: NA
J gene: TRBJ1-3
V gene: TRBV4-2
clone size: NA

CDR3 protein: CASRTGAGNTIYF
CDR3 DNA: TGTGCCAGTAGGACAGGGGCTGGAAACACCATATATTTT
D gene: TRBD1
J gene: TRBJ1-3
V gene: TRBV19
clone size: few

CDR3 protein: CASSPLPPQGTAGELFF
CDR3 DNA: TGTGCCAGCTCACCACTTCCCCCACAGGGGACCGCCGGGGAGCTGTTTTTT
D gene: TRBD1
J gene: TRBJ2-2
V gene: TRBV18
clone size: NA

CDR3 protein: CASSFGGISGNTIYF
CDR3 DNA: TGCGCCAGCAGCTTCGGCGGTATCTCTGGAAACACCATATATTTT
D gene: NA
J gene: TRBJ1-3
V gene: TRBV5-1
clone size: NA

CDR3 protein: CASSVTWGSLGEQYF
CDR3 DNA: TGTGCCAGCAGCGTTACGTGGGGGAGCCTAGGCGAGCAGTACTTC
D gene: NA
J gene: TRBJ2-7
V gene: TRBV7-2
clone size: NA

CDR3 protein: CSGSGTGELFF
CDR3 DNA: TGCAGCGGTAGCGGCACCGGGGAGCTGTTTTTT
D gene: NA
J gene: TRBJ2-2
V gene: TRBV29-1
clone size: few

CDR3 protein: CAISESGPSYEQYF
CDR3 DNA: TGTGCCATCAGTGAGTCGGGACCCAGCTACGAGCAGTACTTC
D gene: NA
J gene: TRBJ2-7
V gene: TRBV10-3
clone size: NA

CDR3 protein: CASSHGTSGANGQFF
CDR3 DNA: TGTGCCAGCAGCCACGGGACTAGCGGGGCGAATGGGCAGTTCTTC
D gene: TRBD2
J gene: TRBJ2-1
V gene: TRBV4-2
clone size: NA

CDR3 protein: CASSLGQGAHQETQYF
CDR3 DNA: TGCGCCAGCAGCTTGGGGCAGGGGGCCCACCAAGAGACCCAGTACTTC
D gene: TRBD1
J gene: TRBJ2-5
V gene: TRBV5-1
clone size: NA

CDR3 protein: CASSLFGTSGGYNEQFF
CDR3 DNA: TGTGCCAGCAGCTTATTCGGGACTAGCGGGGGGTACAATGAGCAGTTCTTC
D gene: TRBD2
J gene: TRBJ2-1
V gene: TRBV7-3
clone size: NA

CDR3 protein: CASSFWQARSGYTF
CDR3 DNA: TGTGCCAGCAGCTTTTGGCAGGCTAGATCTGGCTACACCTTC
D gene: NA
J gene: TRBJ1-2
V gene: TRBV5-6
clone size: NA

CDR3 protein: CASSQRGGAGDRADTQYF
CDR3 DNA: TGTGCCAGCAGCCAACGGGGCGGGGCGGGAGATCGGGCAGATACGCAGTATTTT
D gene: TRBD2
J gene: TRBJ2-3
V gene: TRBV7-2
clone size: NA

CDR3 protein: CAWARGLGAALHF
CDR3 DNA: TGTGCCTGGGCCCGGGGCCTGGGGGCGGCCCTCCACTTT
D gene: NA
J gene: TRBJ1-6
V gene: TRBV30
clone size: NA

CDR3 protein: CASSESNRNGLFYNEQFF
CDR3 DNA: TGCGCCAGCAGTGAGTCTAATCGGAACGGTCTCTTCTACAATGAGCAGTTCTTC
D gene: NA
J gene: TRBJ2-1
V gene: TRBV10-1
clone size: NA

CDR3 protein: CASSSNSYEQYF
CDR3 DNA: TGTGCCAGCAGCTCCAATTCCTACGAGCAGTACTTC
D gene: NA
J gene: TRBJ2-7
V gene: TRBV7-2
clone size: NA

CDR3 protein: CASSLGWGHNYGYTF
CDR3 DNA: TGCGCCAGCAGCCTCGGTTGGGGGCACAACTATGGCTACACCTTC
D gene: NA
J gene: TRBJ1-2
V gene: TRBV4-3
clone size: NA

CDR3 protein: CASSAGSGGEQYF
CDR3 DNA: TGTGCCAGCAGCGCCGGGAGCGGGGGCGAGCAGTACTTC
D gene: TRBD2
J gene: TRBJ2-7
V gene: TRBV7-2
clone size: NA

CDR3 protein: CASSRGPDSLYEQYF
CDR3 DNA: TGCGCCAGCAGCCGGGGACCGGACAGCCTATACGAGCAGTACTTC
D gene: NA
J gene: TRBJ2-7
V gene: TRBV4-1
clone size: NA